This entry lists 7 T cell receptor beta chains sequenced from one sample in a study of OX40 agonist ivuxolimab in advanced cancers. Libraries were prepared by immunoSEQ multiplex PCR; TCRdb keeps only in-frame clonotypes and omits some of them. The sample carries tens of thousands of clones, over 85% recorded once. Sequences were derived from CD4+ or CD8+ T cells sorted from blood, sampled in a trial of the OX40 agonist ivuxolimab. These receptors were taken from an adult with an advanced solid tumor such as melanoma, head and neck, liver or kidney cancer.

V usage is TRBV7-2 and J usage is TRBJ2-3; D may be TRBD1 or TRBD2 (5 bases each). Germline V gene sequence: CDR1 SGHTA, CDR2 FQGNSA. This CDR3 comprises 16 residues. Trimming took off 5 bases at V and 3 bases at J, with 18 bases between the two ends. The CDR3 reads CASSRLGTRVTDTQYF. The CDR3 DNA sequence: TGTGCCAGCAGCCGACTCGGGACGCGAGTAACAGATACGCAGTATTTT.

V gene TRBV28 combines with J gene TRBJ1-2; D is uncertain. The CDR3 spans 15 residues. Germline values: CDR1 MDHEN, CDR2 SYDVKM. V gave up 8 bases and J gave up 8 bases, with 24 bases separating them. CDR3 residues: CASALILDLGDGYTF. For the CDR3, the DNA is TGTGCCAGCGCACTAATCCTGGACCTGGGCGACGGCTACACCTTC.

This sequence joins TRBV5-1 and TRBJ2-7; D is perhaps TRBD1 (5 bases). CDR1 and CDR2 from the germline V gene are SGHRS and YFSETQ. The CDR3 is made up of 14 amino acids. Trimming left V 0 bases short and J 7 bases short, with 14 bases between. CDR3: CASSLGQIGGEQYF. CDR3 nucleotides: TGCGCCAGCAGCTTGGGACAGATCGGCGGAGAGCAGTACTTC.

The genes are TRBV7-2 and TRBJ2-7; the match to TRBD2 covers 10 bases. Trimming at V came to 5 bases and at J to 4 bases, leaving 8 bases not matched to a gene. The CDR3 totals 15 residues. CDR1 is SGHTA and CDR2 is FQGNSA in the germline V gene. DNA for the CDR3: TGTGCCAGCAGCGGTCTAGCGGGGGCCGCTTACGAGCAGTACTTC. Encoded protein: CASSGLAGAAYEQYF.

The chain recombines TRBV10-3 with TRBJ2-2; no reliable D call. The CDR3 covers 17 residues. Germline assignment: CDR1 ENHRY and CDR2 SYGVKD. Trimming removed 0 bases at V and 0 bases at J, with 11 bases between. In nucleotides, the CDR3 is TGTGCCATCAGTGAGTCAGTGCAGGCCGCGAACACCGGGGAGCTGTTTTTT. This codes for CAISESVQAANTGELFF.

The gene calls are TRBV7-9 and TRBJ1-6; the D is unclear. Germline-derived CDR1 and CDR2 are SEHNR and FQNEAQ (reference sequence). Trimming took off 1 base at V and 0 bases at J, with 13 bases between the two ends. CDR3 length equals 18 residues. CDR3 sequence (DNA): TGTGCCAGCAGCTTAGGTCGACGGCAGAGCTCCTATAATTCACCCCTCCACTTT. This translates into CASSLGRRQSSYNSPLHF.

The CDR3 DNA sequence: TGCGCCAGCAGCTCTGGACAGTACACAGATACGCAGTATTTT. Protein: CASSSGQYTDTQYF. The chain is built from TRBV5-1 and TRBJ2-3, with TRBD1 as a possible D gene (6 bases). The V end lost 3 bases, the J end lost 2 bases, and 10 bases lay between the germline ends. Germline-derived CDR1 and CDR2 are SGHRS and YFSETQ. This CDR3 has 14 amino acids.